This record concerns one T cell receptor (beta chain) sequence. Compared with germline, one end of the junction differs, possibly owing to a read error. Original handling: Estimated nucleated cell counts came from reference gene primer amplification. The data were produced by immunoSEQ multiplex PCR, yet TCRdb's version contains in-frame clones alone and is incomplete. Clone size and V and J calls were adopted from that table, with D and trimming inferred from the DNA. The sample carries 90,000 to 100,000 clones, around 85% recorded once. This CDR3 contains 14 residues. Germline-derived CDR1 and CDR2 are SSHAT and FNYEAQ (reference sequence). The sample originates from a study of blood T cell repertoires in COVID-19. At the level of the study: PBMCs, B-cell-depleted T cells, or T cells were the source of the cDNA or gDNA that made up the material.

The origin of this receptor is a human donor in a cohort sampled during active COVID-19. The chain joins TRBV7-7 to TRBJ2-7; TRBD2 agrees at 7 bases. Material for sequencing was peripheral blood. The CDR3 reads CASSLSAGDYEQYF. As DNA, the CDR3 is TGTGCTAGCAGCTTATCGGCGGGAGACTACGAGCAGTACTTC.